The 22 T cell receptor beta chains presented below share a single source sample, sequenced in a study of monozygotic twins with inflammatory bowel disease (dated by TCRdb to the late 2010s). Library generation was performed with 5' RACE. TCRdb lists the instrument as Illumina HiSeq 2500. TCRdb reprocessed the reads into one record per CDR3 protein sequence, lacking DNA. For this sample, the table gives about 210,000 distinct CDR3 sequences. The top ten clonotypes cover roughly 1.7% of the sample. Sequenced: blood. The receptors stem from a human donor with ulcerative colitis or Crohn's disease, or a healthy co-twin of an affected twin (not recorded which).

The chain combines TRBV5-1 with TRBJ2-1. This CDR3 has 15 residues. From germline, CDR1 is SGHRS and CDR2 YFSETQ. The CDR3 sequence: CASTTLGGSYNEQFF.

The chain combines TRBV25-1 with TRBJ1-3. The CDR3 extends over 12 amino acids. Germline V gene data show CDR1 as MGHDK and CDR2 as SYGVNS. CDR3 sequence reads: CASSESERAIYF.

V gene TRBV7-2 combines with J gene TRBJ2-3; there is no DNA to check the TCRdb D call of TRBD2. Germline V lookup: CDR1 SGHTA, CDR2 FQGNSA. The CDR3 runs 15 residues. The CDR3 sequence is CASSSGLGGGYTQYF. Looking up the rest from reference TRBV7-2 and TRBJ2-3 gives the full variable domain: GAGVSQSPSNKVTEKGKDVELRCDPISGHTALYWYRQSLGQGLEFLIYFQGNSAPDKSGLPSDRFSAERTGGSVSTLTIQRTQQEDSAVYLCASSSGLGGGYTQYFGPGTRLTVL.

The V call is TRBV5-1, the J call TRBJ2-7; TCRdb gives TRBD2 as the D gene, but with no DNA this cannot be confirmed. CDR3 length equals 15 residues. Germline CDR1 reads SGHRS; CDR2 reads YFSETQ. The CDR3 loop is CASTPGTGISYEQYF.

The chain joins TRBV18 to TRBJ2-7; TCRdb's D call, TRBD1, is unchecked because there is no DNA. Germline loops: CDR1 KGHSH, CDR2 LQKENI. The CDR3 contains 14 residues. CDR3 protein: CASSPFQGGEEQYF.

CDR3 amino acids: CASSEGGIQYF. The chain employs TRBV2 and TRBJ2-4; TCRdb indicates TRBD2, and absent DNA this call remains unverified. Germline assignment: CDR1 SNHLY and CDR2 FYNNEI. The length of the CDR3 is 11 residues.

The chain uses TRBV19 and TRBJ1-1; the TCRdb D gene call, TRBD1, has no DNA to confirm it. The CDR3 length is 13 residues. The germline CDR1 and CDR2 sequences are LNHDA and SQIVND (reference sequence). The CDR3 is CASRTQMNTEAFF.

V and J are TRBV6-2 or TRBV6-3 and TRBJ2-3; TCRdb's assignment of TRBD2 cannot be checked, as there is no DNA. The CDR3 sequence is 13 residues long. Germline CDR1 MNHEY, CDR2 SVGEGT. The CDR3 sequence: CACRDWRTDTQYF.

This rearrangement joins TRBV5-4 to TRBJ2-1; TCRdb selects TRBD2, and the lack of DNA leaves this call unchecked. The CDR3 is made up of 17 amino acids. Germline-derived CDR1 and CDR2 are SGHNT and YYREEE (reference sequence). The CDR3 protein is CAAIGPGLAGAGDEQFF.

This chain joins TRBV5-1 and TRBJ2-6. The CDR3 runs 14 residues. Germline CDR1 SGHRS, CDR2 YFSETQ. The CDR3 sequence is CASSGNSGANVLTF.

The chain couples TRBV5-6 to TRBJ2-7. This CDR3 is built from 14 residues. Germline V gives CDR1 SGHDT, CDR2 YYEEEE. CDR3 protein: CASSSDGFSYEQYF.

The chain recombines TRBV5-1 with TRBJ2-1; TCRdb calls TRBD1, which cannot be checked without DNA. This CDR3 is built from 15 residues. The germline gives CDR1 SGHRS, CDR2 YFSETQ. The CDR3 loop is CASSGVDSSYNEQFF.

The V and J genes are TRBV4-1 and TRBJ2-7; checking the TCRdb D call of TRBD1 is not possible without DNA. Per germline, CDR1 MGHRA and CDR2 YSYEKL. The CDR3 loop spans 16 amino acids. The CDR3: CASSQEPAGATYEQYF.

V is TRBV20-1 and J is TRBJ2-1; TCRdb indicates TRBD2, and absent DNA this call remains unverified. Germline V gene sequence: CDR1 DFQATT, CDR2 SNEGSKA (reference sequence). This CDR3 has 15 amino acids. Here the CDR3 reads CSARPAASSYNEQFF.

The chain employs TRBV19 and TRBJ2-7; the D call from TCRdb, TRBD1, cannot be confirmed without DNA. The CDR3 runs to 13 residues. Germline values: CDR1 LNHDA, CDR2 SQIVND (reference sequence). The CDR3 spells CASSMGASYEQYF.

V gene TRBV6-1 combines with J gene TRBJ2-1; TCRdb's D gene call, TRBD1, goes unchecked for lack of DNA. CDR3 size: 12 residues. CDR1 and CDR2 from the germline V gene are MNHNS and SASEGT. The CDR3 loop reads CASKGARNEQFF.

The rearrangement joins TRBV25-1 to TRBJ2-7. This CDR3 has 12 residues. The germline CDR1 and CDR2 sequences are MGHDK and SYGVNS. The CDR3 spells CASSEYGYEQYF.

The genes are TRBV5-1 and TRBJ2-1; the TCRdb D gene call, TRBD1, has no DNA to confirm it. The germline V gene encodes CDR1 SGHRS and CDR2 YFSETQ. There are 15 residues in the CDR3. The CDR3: CASSLGQGVFREQFF.

The CDR3 region is CASSLGTADGYGYTF. The chain combines TRBV5-4 with TRBJ1-2; with no DNA, the TCRdb D assignment of TRBD1 cannot be verified. The CDR3 extends over 15 amino acids. Looked up from germline, CDR1 is SGHNT and CDR2 is YYREEE (reference sequence). Drawing the rest from reference TRBV5-4 and TRBJ1-2, the complete variable domain is ETGVTQSPTHLIKTRGQQVTLRCSSQSGHNTVSWYQQALGQGPQFIFQYYREEENGRGNFPPRFSGLQFPNYSSELNVNALELDDSALYLCASSLGTADGYGYTFGSGTRLTVV.

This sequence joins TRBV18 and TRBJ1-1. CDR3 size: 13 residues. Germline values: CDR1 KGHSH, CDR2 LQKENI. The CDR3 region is CASSPGENTEAFF.

Here the CDR3 reads CASSLGGRVEAFF. The J gene is TRBJ1-1, the V gene TRBV11-2. Looked up from germline, CDR1 is SGHAT and CDR2 is FQNNGV. This CDR3 contains 13 residues.

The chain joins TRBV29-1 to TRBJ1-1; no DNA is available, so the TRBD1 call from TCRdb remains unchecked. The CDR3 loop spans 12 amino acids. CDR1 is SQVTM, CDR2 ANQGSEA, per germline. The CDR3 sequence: CSVQGPDTEAFF.